This T cell receptor beta chain was profiled in a study of T cell responses to AZD1222 COVID-19 vaccine (dated by TCRdb to 2020 to 2022). Context from the whole study: AZD1222 recipients given second doses at about 4 weeks or at about 12 weeks were pooled, since spike-specific TCR depth and breadth were not found to differ between the two schedules. A total of approximately 250 trial participants underwent TCR sequencing, of whom around 210 had received two doses of AZD1222 and some 26 had received two doses of the MenACWY control vaccine. Trial participants were enrolled by age into subgroups of 18-55, 56-69 and 70-plus years, and about 150, 27 and 61 TCR-sequenced participants, respectively, were included in these subgroups. Study-wide findings and limitations: Reportedly, almost half of the unique spike-specific TCRs recognized epitopes lying outside the regions that are mutated in the B.1.351 and B.1.1.7 variants. CD4 TCRs associated with the vaccine covered the entire spike protein, and the dominant responses were in regions 160-218 and 743-854. After two AZD1222 doses, both the breadth and the depth of spike-specific TCRs were significantly higher than at day 0 and than in MenACWY recipients. Conclusions about previously exposed vaccinees are limited, since just 6 or 7 AZD1222 recipients were seropositive for SARS-CoV-2 at baseline. The 56-69-year group was small, and its depth increase did not reach significance, likely because of low power. Because no samples from the day 14 peak response were available, repertoires could be characterized only after the peak T cell response. Participants were mostly white British, with more females than males. The authors suggested clonal diversity may have been underestimated.

The CDR3 numbers 14 residues from cysteine through phenylalanine. Here the CDR3 DNA is all that survives: 42 bases in frame from base 1. Reading the germline V gene gives CDR1 ENHRY and CDR2 SYGVKD. Trimming accounts for 7 bases at V and 0 bases at J, while the number of junction bases matched to no gene is 4. Concerning this clone itself: It has no known antigen specificity. No qualities accompany the bases; no much larger clone lies one base away.

The CDR3 regions of human TCRbeta chains were analyzed by immunosequencing. From the authors' description of their analysis: Repertoire TCRs were matched against a reference library of SARS-CoV-2-specific TCRs generated with the MIRA antigen-specificity platform. Breadth was defined as the fraction of unique TCRs that were SARS-CoV-2-associated, and depth was defined as the fraction of total T cells that were SARS-CoV-2-associated. Using the MIRA data, every spike-specific TCR was mapped to the spike region that the TCR reacted to and assigned to either a CD4 or a CD8 class. Log10-transformed breadth and depth values were compared by one-way ANOVA with Sidak's multiple comparisons tests. TCRdb holds this immuneACCESS table with in-frame rearrangements only. Some clones are missing; in checked studies, unresolved V genes explain under half, and the rest has no known cause. Clonal size and the V and J genes are those of that table, whereas D and trimming came from the DNA. The sample table contains some 120,000 clones; only one count was recorded for just under 95% of them. The ten largest clones add up to about 3% of the sample.

In light of the paper, this sample's time point label describes: baseline before first vaccination. Samples from vaccinated people were obtained from the UK trials COV001 and COV002, which included a single-blind randomized controlled phase 2/3 trial of AZD1222 (ChAdOx1 nCoV-19) in healthy adults. For TCRbeta chain sequencing, PBMC samples from trial participants were taken at day 0 and at day 28 after the second dose. This sequence originates from an adult in good health. This specimen consisted of peripheral blood, obtained on day 0 of AZD1222 vaccination. The rearranged chain carries TRBV10-3 and TRBJ2-3, with TRBD2 identical over 7 junction bases. This receptor carries the CDR3 CAITRDYSTDTQYF. The DNA is as follows: TGTGCCATCACGAGGGACTATAGCACAGATACGCAGTATTTT.